These 27 T cell receptor beta chains share one sample of origin, sequenced in a study of blood T cell repertoires in COVID-19. Some clones are missing from TCRdb's copy, which holds only in-frame ones; the method was immunoSEQ multiplex PCR. The table has some 68,000 clones, about 87% seen once; the top ten hold roughly 2.3%. What was sequenced was peripheral blood. The source is a human donor in a cohort sampled during active COVID-19.

V gene TRBV28 combines with J gene TRBJ2-7; TRBD1 matches at 10 bases. V lost 2 bases to trimming and J lost 9 bases; unmatched junction nucleotides: 13. This CDR3 has 16 amino acids. In germline, CDR1 is MDHEN, CDR2 SYDVKM. CDR3 sequence: CASSLDQGTGDSWQYF. The CDR3 region has the DNA TGTGCCAGCAGTTTAGATCAAGGGACAGGGGACTCTTGGCAGTACTTC.

The gene calls are TRBV27 and TRBJ2-2; no definite D call. The CDR3 runs 13 residues. CDR1 and CDR2 (germline): MNHEY, SMNVEV (reference sequence). V shed 3 bases and J shed 7 bases, with 9 bases lying between them. CDR3 region: CASSFNTVGELFF. CDR3 coding DNA: TGTGCCAGCAGTTTCAACACCGTCGGGGAGCTGTTTTTT.

This sequence joins TRBV7-2 and TRBJ2-5; 8 bases line up with TRBD2. CDR1 SGHTA and CDR2 FQGNSA come from the germline V gene. V shed 5 bases, J shed 4 bases, and the junction held 15 bases outside the gene matches. The CDR3 sequence is 17 residues long. This CDR3 reads CASSTGLRGGNGETQYF. The CDR3, as DNA: TGTGCCAGCAGCACTGGACTGCGCGGGGGGAACGGAGAGACCCAGTACTTC.

J is TRBJ1-1 and V is TRBV5-1; D uncertain. The CDR3 sequence is 18 residues long. V lost 0 bases and J lost 0, with 18 bases in between. Germline CDR1 SGHRS, CDR2 YFSETQ. The CDR3 nucleotides are TGCGCCAGCAGCTTGGGGGCAGGCGCGCGGGGAATGAACACTGAAGCTTTCTTT. Translated, it gives CASSLGAGARGMNTEAFF.

The chain is built from TRBV7-2 and TRBJ1-5; 8 bases are a match to TRBD1. With 5 bases clipped from V and 2 bases from J, the junction kept 5 bases outside the gene matches. Germline CDR1 reads SGHTA; CDR2 reads FQGNSA. The CDR3 has 15 residues. The CDR3 region is CASSPQTGGNQPQHF. In nucleotides, the CDR3 is TGTGCCAGCAGCCCTCAGACAGGGGGCAATCAGCCCCAGCATTTT. The variable domain in full, with the rest retrieved from reference TRBV7-2 and TRBJ1-5, is GAGVSQSPSNKVTEKGKDVELRCDPISGHTALYWYRQSLGQGLEFLIYFQGNSAPDKSGLPSDRFSAERTGGSVSTLTIQRTQQEDSAVYLCASSPQTGGNQPQHFGDGTRLSIL.

The genes are TRBV6-5 and TRBJ2-3; 8 nucleotides match TRBD1. V lost 2 bases and J lost 2; bases outside the gene matches: 6. The V gene's germline CDR1 is MNHEY and CDR2 SVGAGI. The CDR3 sequence is 16 residues long. CDR3: CASSYGQGLLTDTQYF. The CDR3 DNA is TGTGCCAGCAGTTACGGACAGGGCCTACTCACAGATACGCAGTATTTT.

The rearrangement uses TRBV28 and TRBJ1-2, with no clear D. The CDR3 has 12 amino acids. Between the trimmed V and J ends, which lost 2 bases and 3 bases, there was a span of 4 bases. CDR1 is MDHEN and CDR2 is SYDVKM in the germline V gene. The CDR3 sequence is CASSLQYYGYTF. The CDR3 DNA sequence: TGTGCCAGCAGTTTACAATACTATGGCTACACCTTC.

V usage is TRBV9 and J usage is TRBJ1-2; 9 bases align to TRBD1. Looked up from germline, CDR1 is SGDLS and CDR2 is YYNGEE. This CDR3 has 13 residues. The V gene end was trimmed by 3 bases and the J gene end by 3 bases; junction bases not matched to a gene: 0. The CDR3 sequence: CASSGDRDYGYTF. The CDR3 DNA sequence: TGTGCCAGCAGCGGGGACAGGGACTATGGCTACACCTTC.

The J gene is TRBJ1-2, the V gene TRBV5-1, with TRBD1 as a possible D gene (6 bases). The germline CDR1 and CDR2 sequences are SGHRS and YFSETQ. The CDR3 contains 17 residues. Trimming removed 5 bases at V and 3 bases at J, with 23 bases between. CDR3 loop: CASRPTGTRTAYYGYTF. The CDR3 DNA follows: TGCGCCAGCAGGCCCACGGGGACGAGGACAGCGTACTATGGCTACACCTTC.

J is TRBJ1-6 and V is TRBV30; no reliable D call. Trimming cost V 4 bases and J 5 bases, with 18 bases left between them. This CDR3 spans 16 amino acids. Germline loops: CDR1 GTSNPN, CDR2 SVGIG (reference sequence). The CDR3 DNA follows: TGTGCCTGGAACGGGTTACTTTATCCTAATAATTCACCCCTCCACTTT. Its protein product is CAWNGLLYPNNSPLHF.

CDR3 bases: TGTGCCAGCAGCCTGACCGGGACAGGAGGTAGTGTCTATGGCTACACCTTC. This sequence encodes CASSLTGTGGSVYGYTF. The rearrangement uses TRBV5-5 and TRBJ1-2, with 8 positions matching TRBD1. The CDR3 length is 17 residues. Germline V gene lookup returns CDR1 SGHKS and CDR2 YYEKEE (reference sequence). V lost 4 bases, J lost 4 bases, and 15 bases stayed unmatched.

V usage is TRBV28 and J usage is TRBJ1-1; unclear D gene. The V gene's germline CDR1 is MDHEN and CDR2 SYDVKM. V was shortened by 2 bases and J by 5 bases, with 6 bases between the two germline ends. The CDR3 loop spans 12 amino acids. The CDR3 is CASSLLRTEAFF. The DNA of the CDR3 is TGTGCCAGCAGTTTACTCCGGACTGAAGCTTTCTTT. The full variable domain, with the rest looked up from reference TRBV28 and TRBJ1-1, is DVKVTQSSRYLVKRTGEKVFLECVQDMDHENMFWYRQDPGLGLRLIYFSYDVKMKEKGDIPEGYSVSREKKERFSLILESASTNQTSMYLCASSLLRTEAFFGQGTRLTVV.

CDR3 nucleotide sequence: TGTGCCAGCAACAGGGATAGCAATCAGCCCCAGCATTTT. Encoded protein: CASNRDSNQPQHF. The chain combines TRBV28 with TRBJ1-5, with D tentatively TRBD1 (6 bases). V lost 7 bases and J 0 bases, leaving 7 bases between the germline ends. Per the germline V gene, CDR1 is MDHEN and CDR2 is SYDVKM. CDR3 length: 13 residues.

This rearrangement joins TRBV4-3 to TRBJ2-1; D may be TRBD2 (6 bases). With 3 bases removed from V and 1 base from J, the gap between germline ends came to 13 bases. The CDR3 totals 16 residues. In germline, CDR1 is LGHNA, CDR2 YSLEER. In DNA, the CDR3 is TGCGCCAGCAGCCAGGCTCTCAGCGGGTCCTACAATGAGCAGTTCTTC. Its translation is CASSQALSGSYNEQFF.

The V call is TRBV10-2, the J call TRBJ2-7; 8 bases agree with TRBD2. After removal of 7 bases from V and 2 bases from J, the junction contained 7 bases not matched to a gene. Germline CDR1 WSHSY, CDR2 SAAADI. The CDR3 spans 14 residues. In DNA, the CDR3 is TGCGCCAGCAAAAATAGCGGGATTACCTACGAGCAGTACTTC. The encoded protein is CASKNSGITYEQYF.

The gene calls are TRBV7-3 and TRBJ2-1, with 7 bases aligning to TRBD2. Unmatched junction bases numbered 6, after V lost 2 bases and J lost 5 bases. From germline, CDR1 is SGHTA and CDR2 FQGTGA. The CDR3 totals 15 residues. CDR3: CASSLFGGSNNEQFF. As DNA, the CDR3 is TGTGCCAGCAGCTTATTCGGGGGGTCTAACAATGAGCAGTTCTTC. Using reference TRBV7-3 and TRBJ2-1 for the parts outside the CDR3, the full variable domain is GAGVSQTPSNKVTEKGKYVELRCDPISGHTALYWYRQSLGQGPEFLIYFQGTGAADDSGLPNDRFFAVRPEGSVSTLKIQRTERGDSAVYLCASSLFGGSNNEQFFGPGTRLTVL.

The chain carries TRBV4-1 and TRBJ2-3, with D perhaps TRBD1 (6 bases). V was clipped by 0 bases and J by 2 bases, with 15 bases between them. The CDR3 spans 17 residues. Germline loops: CDR1 MGHRA, CDR2 YSYEKL. The CDR3, as DNA: TGCGCCAGCAGCCAAGATTTTGCACAGGGAATCACAGATACGCAGTATTTT. The encoded protein is CASSQDFAQGITDTQYF.

The DNA of the CDR3 is TGCGCCAGCAGCCTTCGCGGACAGGGGGCCCACGAGCAGTACTTC. It translates to CASSLRGQGAHEQYF. This sequence joins TRBV4-3 and TRBJ2-7, with 11 bases fitting TRBD1. The CDR3 spans 15 residues. Trimming removed 4 bases from V and 5 bases from J; junction bases left unmatched: 7. The germline CDR1 and CDR2 sequences are LGHNA and YSLEER.

The chain carries TRBV28 and TRBJ1-2, with D perhaps TRBD1 (6 bases). V dropped 6 bases and J dropped 7 bases, with 24 bases sitting between them. Germline CDR1 reads MDHEN; CDR2 reads SYDVKM. This CDR3 comprises 16 residues. CDR3 bases: TGTGCCAGCAGCCCCGGGGGGGGCGAGAAAAGGAGTGGCTACACCTTC. It specifies CASSPGGGEKRSGYTF.

V gene TRBV2 combines with J gene TRBJ1-5; possible D gene TRBD1, 5 bases. Germline loops: CDR1 SNHLY, CDR2 FYNNEI. V dropped 6 bases and J dropped 7 bases, with 16 bases sitting between them. CDR3 length: 14 amino acids. The CDR3 protein is CASRGEGQGQPQHF. CDR3 bases: TGTGCCAGCAGGGGGGAGGGTCAGGGCCAGCCCCAGCATTTT.

This rearrangement joins TRBV19 to TRBJ2-5, with 11 positions matching TRBD2. After removal of 1 base from V and 2 bases from J, the junction contained 18 bases not matched to a gene. The V gene's germline CDR1 is LNHDA and CDR2 SQIVND (reference sequence). This CDR3 is built from 21 residues. The CDR3 loop reads CASSIGRVSWSTSGDQETQYF. In DNA form, the CDR3 reads TGTGCCAGTAGTATAGGGAGGGTTTCATGGTCGACTAGCGGGGATCAAGAGACCCAGTACTTC.

The chain uses TRBV6-1 and TRBJ2-7, with D possibly TRBD1 on 6 matching bases. The CDR3 is 16 residues long. Germline V CDR1 and CDR2: MNHNS, SASEGT. V lost 4 bases and J lost 4, with 20 bases in between. CDR3 amino acids: CASSVSWQGKSYEQYF. DNA of the CDR3: TGTGCCAGCAGTGTATCTTGGCAGGGGAAGAGTTACGAGCAGTACTTC.

The gene calls are TRBV9 and TRBJ2-5, with D unclear. Trimming took off 0 bases at V and 5 bases at J, with 8 bases between the two ends. Germline V gene data show CDR1 as SGDLS and CDR2 as YYNGEE. CDR3 size: 13 residues. The CDR3 region is CASSVGSAETQYF. In nucleotides, the CDR3 is TGTGCCAGCAGCGTAGGGAGTGCGGAGACCCAGTACTTC.

The chain is built from TRBV6-5 and TRBJ1-2; D is possibly TRBD1 (6 bases). Looked up from germline, CDR1 is MNHEY and CDR2 is SVGAGI. V was trimmed by 10 bases and J by 4 bases, leaving 16 bases between them. The CDR3 contains 13 residues. CDR3 in DNA: TGTGCCACCCTTCCCGACAGGTCCTATGGCTACACCTTC. Its translation is CATLPDRSYGYTF.

V gene TRBV6-5 combines with J gene TRBJ2-7, with TRBD2 matching over 7 bases. There are 13 residues in the CDR3. Germline V gives CDR1 MNHEY, CDR2 SVGAGI. The V and J ends lost 9 bases and 3 bases, in that order; junction bases with no gene match: 8. The CDR3 region has the DNA TGTGCCAGTAGGGGCGGGGGTTTCTACGAGCAGTACTTC. It specifies CASRGGGFYEQYF.

This clone was found once. The chain has TRBV12-3 or TRBV12-4 and TRBJ1-2, with unresolved D. There are 13 residues in the CDR3. Trimming took 3 bases from V and 6 from J, leaving 11 bases between them. CDR3: CASSFRGYDGYTF. The CDR3 region has the DNA TGTGCCAGCAGTTTCCGGGGATATGATGGCTACACCTTC.

The gene calls are TRBV4-3 and TRBJ2-5, with 12 bases aligning to TRBD2. The CDR3 has 18 residues. The germline CDR1 and CDR2 sequences are LGHNA and YSLEER. Trimming cost V 4 bases and J 3 bases; bases outside gene matches: 12. The CDR3 protein is CASSRSQLRLAGEETQYF. The CDR3 DNA is TGCGCCAGCAGCCGGTCACAATTGAGACTAGCGGGAGAAGAGACCCAGTACTTC.